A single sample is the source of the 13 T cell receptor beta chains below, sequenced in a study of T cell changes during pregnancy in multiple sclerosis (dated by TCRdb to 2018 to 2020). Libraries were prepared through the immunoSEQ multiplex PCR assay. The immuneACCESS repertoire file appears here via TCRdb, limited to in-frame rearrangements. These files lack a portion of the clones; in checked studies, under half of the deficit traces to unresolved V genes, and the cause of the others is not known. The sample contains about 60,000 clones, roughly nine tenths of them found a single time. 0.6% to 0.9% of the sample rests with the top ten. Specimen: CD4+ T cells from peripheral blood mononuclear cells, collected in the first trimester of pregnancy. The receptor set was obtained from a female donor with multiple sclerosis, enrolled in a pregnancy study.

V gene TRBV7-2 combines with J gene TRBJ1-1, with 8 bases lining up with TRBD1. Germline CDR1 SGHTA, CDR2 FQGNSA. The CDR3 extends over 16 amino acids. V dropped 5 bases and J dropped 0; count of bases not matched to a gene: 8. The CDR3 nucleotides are TGTGCCAGCAGCCCCGGGACAGGAGTCATGAACACTGAAGCTTTCTTT. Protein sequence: CASSPGTGVMNTEAFF.

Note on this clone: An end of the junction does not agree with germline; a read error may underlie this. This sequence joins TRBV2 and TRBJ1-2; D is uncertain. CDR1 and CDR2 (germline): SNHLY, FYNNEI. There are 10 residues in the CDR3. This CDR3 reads CASREAIHTF. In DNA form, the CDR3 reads TGTGCCAGCAGAGAAGCCATTCACACCTTC. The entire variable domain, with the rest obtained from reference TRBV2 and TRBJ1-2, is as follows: EPEVTQTPSHQVTQMGQEVILRCVPISNHLYFYWYRQILGQKVEFLVSFYNNEISEKSEIFDDQFSVERPDGSNFTLKIRSTKLEDSAMYFCASREAIHTFGSGTRLTVV.

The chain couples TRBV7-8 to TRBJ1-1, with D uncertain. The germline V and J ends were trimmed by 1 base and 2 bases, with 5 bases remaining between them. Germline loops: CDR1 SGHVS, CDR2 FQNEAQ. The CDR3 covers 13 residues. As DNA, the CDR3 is TGTGCCAGCAGCTTAGGACAAAACACTGAAGCTTTCTTT. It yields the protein CASSLGQNTEAFF.

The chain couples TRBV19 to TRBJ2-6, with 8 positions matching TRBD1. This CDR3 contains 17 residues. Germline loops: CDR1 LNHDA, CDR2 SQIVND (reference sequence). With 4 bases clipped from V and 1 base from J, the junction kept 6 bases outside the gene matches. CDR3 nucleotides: TGTGCCAGTAGTACCACAGGGGGGCAATCTGGGGCCAACGTCCTGACTTTC. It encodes CASSTTGGQSGANVLTF.

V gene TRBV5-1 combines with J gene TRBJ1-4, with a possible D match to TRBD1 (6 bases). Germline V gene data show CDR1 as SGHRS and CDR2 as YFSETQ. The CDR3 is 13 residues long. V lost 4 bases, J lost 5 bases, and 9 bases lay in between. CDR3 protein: CASSPRGNEKLFF. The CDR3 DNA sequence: TGCGCCAGCAGCCCTAGGGGGAATGAAAAACTGTTTTTT.

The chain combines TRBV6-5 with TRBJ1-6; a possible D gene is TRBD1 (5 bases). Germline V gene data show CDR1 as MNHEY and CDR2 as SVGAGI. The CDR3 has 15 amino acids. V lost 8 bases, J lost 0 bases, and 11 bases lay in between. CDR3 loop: CASSGGVSYNSPLHF. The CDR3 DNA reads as TGTGCCAGCTCGGGGGGAGTCTCCTATAATTCACCCCTCCACTTT.

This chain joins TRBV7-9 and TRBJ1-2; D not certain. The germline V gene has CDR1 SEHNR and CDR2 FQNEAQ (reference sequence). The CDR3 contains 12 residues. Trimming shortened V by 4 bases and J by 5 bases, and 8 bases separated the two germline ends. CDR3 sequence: CASSSSLYGYTF. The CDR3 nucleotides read TGTGCCAGCAGCTCGAGTCTATATGGCTACACCTTC.

The CDR3 sequence: CASSWGGHHNSPLHF. The CDR3 bases are TGTGCCAGCAGTTGGGGGGGCCACCATAATTCACCCCTCCACTTT. The chain joins TRBV6-6 to TRBJ1-6, with D possibly matching TRBD1 (6 bases). CDR1 MNHNY and CDR2 SVGAGI come from the germline V gene (reference sequence). Trimming pared 4 bases from V and 5 bases from J, leaving 12 bases between. CDR3 size: 15 residues.

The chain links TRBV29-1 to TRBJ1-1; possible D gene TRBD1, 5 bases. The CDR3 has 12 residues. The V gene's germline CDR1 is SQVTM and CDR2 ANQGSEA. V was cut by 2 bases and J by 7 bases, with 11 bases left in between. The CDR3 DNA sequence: TGCAGCGTTGAAATCTGGGGCAGTGAAGCTTTCTTT. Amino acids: CSVEIWGSEAFF.

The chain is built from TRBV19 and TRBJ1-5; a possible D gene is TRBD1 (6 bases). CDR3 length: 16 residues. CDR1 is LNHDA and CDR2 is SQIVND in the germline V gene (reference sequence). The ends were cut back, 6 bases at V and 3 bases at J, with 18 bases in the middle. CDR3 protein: CASSIRSGGHNQPQHF. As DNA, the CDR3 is TGTGCCAGTAGCATTCGGTCGGGGGGGCACAATCAGCCCCAGCATTTT.

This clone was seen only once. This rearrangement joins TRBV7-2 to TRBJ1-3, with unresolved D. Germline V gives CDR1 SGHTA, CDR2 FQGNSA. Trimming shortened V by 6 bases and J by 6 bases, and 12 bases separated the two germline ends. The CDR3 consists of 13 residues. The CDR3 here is CASSRTGVNTIYF. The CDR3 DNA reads TGTGCCAGCAGTCGGACTGGGGTAAACACCATATATTTT.

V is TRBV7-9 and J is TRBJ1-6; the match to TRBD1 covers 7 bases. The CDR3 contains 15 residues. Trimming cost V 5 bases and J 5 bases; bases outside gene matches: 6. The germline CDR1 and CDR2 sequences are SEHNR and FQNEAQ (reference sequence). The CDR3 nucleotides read TGTGCCAGCAGCGGTGGGACAGCGCATAATTCACCCCTCCACTTT. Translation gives CASSGGTAHNSPLHF. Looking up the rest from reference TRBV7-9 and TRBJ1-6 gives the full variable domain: DTGVSQNPRHKITKRGQNVTFRCDPISEHNRLYWYRQTLGQGPEFLTYFQNEAQLEKSRLLSDRFSAERPKGSFSTLEIQRTEQGDSAMYLCASSGGTAHNSPLHFGNGTRLTVT.

This chain's CDR3 is CAISVGQGDGNQPQHF. The CDR3 region has the DNA TGTGCCATCAGTGTGGGACAGGGCGACGGCAATCAGCCCCAGCATTTT. This chain links TRBV10-3 with TRBJ1-5; 9 bases match TRBD1. Germline CDR1 reads ENHRY; CDR2 reads SYGVKD. This CDR3 comprises 16 residues. V was pared by 4 bases and J by 2 bases, with 6 bases of the junction left unmatched.